Following are 25 T cell receptor beta chains from one sample sequenced in a study of cytomegalovirus exposure and HLA in healthy donors. This PCR relied on a set of 60 Vbeta primers and 13 Jbeta primers. Generated by immunoSEQ multiplex PCR, the TCRdb table keeps only in-frame clones and is missing some. The repertoire consists of hundreds of thousands of clones, with about 70% occurring once and the leading ten covering 1.8%. The sample taken for sequencing was PBMCs. The receptors were gathered from a woman aged 25 to 45 in good health and CMV-seronegative.

The chain uses TRBV19 and TRBJ1-5, with D hard to call. The CDR3 loop spans 14 amino acids. V was cut by 7 bases and J by 0 bases, with 10 bases left in between. Germline V CDR1 and CDR2: LNHDA, SQIVND (reference sequence). CDR3 DNA sequence: TGTGCCAGTAACGACCGGGTTAGCAATCAGCCCCAGCATTTT. Protein sequence: CASNDRVSNQPQHF.

This clone has a handful of counts. This chain joins TRBV10-2 and TRBJ1-2; D is possibly TRBD1 (5 bases). Per the germline V gene, CDR1 is WSHSY and CDR2 is SAAADI. The CDR3 extends over 15 amino acids. V lost 0 bases and J 5 bases, leaving 13 bases between the germline ends. This CDR3 is CASSESGGRAYGYTF. CDR3 sequence (DNA): TGCGCCAGCAGTGAGTCCGGTGGCAGGGCTTATGGCTACACCTTC.

This chain links TRBV6-6 with TRBJ2-2; possibly TRBD2 for D (6 bases). V lost 6 bases and J lost 8, with 16 bases in between. Germline V CDR1 and CDR2: MNHNY, SVGAGI (reference sequence). The CDR3 has 14 residues. This chain's CDR3 is CASRTSSDVGELFF. CDR3 coding DNA: TGTGCCAGCAGGACTAGTTCAGACGTGGGGGAGCTGTTTTTT.

This chain uses TRBV6-5 with TRBJ1-1; D possibly corresponds to TRBD1 (6 bases). Trimming shortened V by 5 bases and J by 1 base, and 11 bases separated the two germline ends. Germline lookup yields CDR1 MNHEY and CDR2 SVGAGI. The CDR3 is 14 residues long. In DNA, the CDR3 is TGTGCCAGCAGTCCCCTCAGGGGGAACACTGAAGCTTTCTTT. It specifies CASSPLRGNTEAFF.

This chain joins TRBV2 and TRBJ2-5; D unresolved. The CDR3 is 14 amino acids. V was shortened by 5 bases and J by 5 bases, with 15 bases between the two germline ends. Germline loops: CDR1 SNHLY, CDR2 FYNNEI. The CDR3 nucleotides read TGTGCCAGCAGTCCCGGAATGCCGCGGGAGACCCAGTACTTC. Translated: CASSPGMPRETQYF.

This clone was detected a few times. J is TRBJ2-6 and V is TRBV2; D may be TRBD1 (5 bases). Germline CDR1 is SNHLY and CDR2 is FYNNEI. This CDR3 comprises 16 residues. Trimming took 6 bases from V and 2 from J, leaving 14 bases between them. This CDR3 reads CASSPDAGTGANVLTF. Written as DNA, the CDR3 is TGTGCCAGCAGCCCGGACGCAGGGACTGGGGCCAACGTCCTGACTTTC.

V usage is TRBV30 and J usage is TRBJ1-5; TRBD1 might be the D (6 bases). V shed 2 bases and J shed 0 bases, with 8 bases lying between them. Germline V lookup: CDR1 GTSNPN, CDR2 SVGIG (reference sequence). The CDR3 covers 14 residues. This CDR3 reads CAWSKGVSNQPQHF. Written as DNA, the CDR3 is TGTGCCTGGAGTAAGGGGGTTAGCAATCAGCCCCAGCATTTT.

The chain has TRBV16 and TRBJ1-2, with 7 positions matching TRBD1. Germline loops: CDR1 KGHSY, CDR2 FQNENV. V lost 0 bases to trimming and J lost 4 bases; unmatched junction nucleotides: 11. The CDR3 spans 17 residues. The CDR3 nucleotides read TGTGCCAGCAGCCAATCGGTGCAGGGGGACCCTATCTATGGCTACACCTTC. Protein product: CASSQSVQGDPIYGYTF. Variable domain in full (rest from reference TRBV16 and TRBJ1-2): GEEVAQTPKHLVRGEGQKAKLYCAPIKGHSYVFWYQQVLKNEFKFLISFQNENVFDETGMPKERFSAKCLPNSPCSLEIQATKLEDSAVYFCASSQSVQGDPIYGYTFGSGTRLTVV.

This chain uses TRBV7-3 with TRBJ2-2; maybe TRBD1 (6 bases). Trimming took 5 bases from V and 4 from J, leaving 17 bases between them. The CDR3 has 16 amino acids. Germline V gene sequence: CDR1 SGHTA, CDR2 FQGTGA. The CDR3, as DNA: TGTGCCAGCAGCAGGACAGTCTCGCCATCCACCGGGGAGCTGTTTTTT. It yields the protein CASSRTVSPSTGELFF.

The rearrangement uses TRBV5-6 and TRBJ2-5; 7 bases match TRBD2. V shed 0 bases and J 2 bases; nucleotides not matched to a gene: 7. Germline V lookup: CDR1 SGHDT, CDR2 YYEEEE. This CDR3 spans 16 amino acids. The CDR3: CASSLGGGGKQETQYF. CDR3 in DNA: TGTGCCAGCAGCTTGGGTGGGGGGGGGAAACAAGAGACCCAGTACTTC.

The chain is built from TRBV5-8 and TRBJ1-3; perhaps TRBD1 as D (6 bases). This CDR3 is built from 15 residues. V was pared by 2 bases and J by 7 bases, with 16 bases between. Germline lookup yields CDR1 SGHTS and CDR2 YDEGEE. The CDR3, as DNA: TGTGCCAGCAGCTTACAGGGTCCTATAGGGAACACCATATATTTT. Translation: CASSLQGPIGNTIYF.

The J gene is TRBJ2-3, the V gene TRBV28; maybe TRBD2 (6 bases). Germline-derived CDR1 and CDR2 are MDHEN and SYDVKM. This CDR3 has 14 amino acids. Trimming removed 7 bases at V and 0 bases at J, with 11 bases between. The CDR3 DNA reads as TGTGCCAGCACCGACGGAGGGAGCACAGATACGCAGTATTTT. Translating it yields CASTDGGSTDTQYF.

The rearrangement joins TRBV7-2 to TRBJ2-6; no reliable D call. V lost 2 bases and J lost 0, with 14 bases in between. Per the germline V gene, CDR1 is SGHTA and CDR2 is FQGNSA. This CDR3 spans 18 amino acids. The CDR3: CASSLTSTPLSGANVLTF. The CDR3 coding sequence is TGTGCCAGCAGCTTAACCAGTACCCCCCTCTCTGGGGCCAACGTCCTGACTTTC. The complete variable domain, with remaining parts taken from reference TRBV7-2 and TRBJ2-6, reads GAGVSQSPSNKVTEKGKDVELRCDPISGHTALYWYRQSLGQGLEFLIYFQGNSAPDKSGLPSDRFSAERTGGSVSTLTIQRTQQEDSAVYLCASSLTSTPLSGANVLTFGAGSRLTVL.

This clone was seen a handful of times. The chain is built from TRBV21-1 and TRBJ2-1; the table's D call, TRBD2, was not checked against the DNA. TRBV21-1 is reported as a pseudogene. This CDR3 contains 16 residues. CDR3 in amino acids: CASSKASGGSYNEQFF. Written as DNA, the CDR3 is TGTGCCAGCAGCAAAGCTAGCGGGGGCTCCTACAATGAGCAGTTCTTC.

This clone showed up just a few times. This chain connects TRBV11-2 to TRBJ1-1, with TRBD1 identical over 7 bases. Germline V gene lookup returns CDR1 SGHAT and CDR2 FQNNGV. J gave up 8 bases and V 2 bases, and 8 bases lay outside the gene matches. This CDR3 is built from 14 residues. The CDR3 region has the DNA TGTGCCAGCAGCTTATTCAGGGACAGCCACGAAGCTTTCTTT. Translation gives CASSLFRDSHEAFF.

This sequence joins TRBV27 and TRBJ1-4; weak D call: TRBD1 (5 bases). Per germline, CDR1 MNHEY and CDR2 SMNVEV (reference sequence). Deletions cut 7 bases from V and 4 bases from J, with 16 bases between. CDR3 length: 15 amino acids. CDR3 nucleotide sequence: TGTGCCAGCACTCCTAGGGGACTGCTTAATGAAAAACTGTTTTTT. Protein: CASTPRGLLNEKLFF. Drawing the rest from reference TRBV27 and TRBJ1-4, the complete variable domain is EAQVTQNPRYLITVTGKKLTVTCSQNMNHEYMSWYRQDPGLGLRQIYYSMNVEVTDKGDVPEGYKVSRKEKRNFPLILESPSPNQTSLYFCASTPRGLLNEKLFFGSGTQLSVL.

This clone appeared once. J is TRBJ1-1 and V is TRBV29-1; D not resolved. V gave up 6 bases and J gave up 1 base, with 9 bases separating them. The germline CDR1 and CDR2 sequences are SQVTM and ANQGSEA. This CDR3 is built from 12 residues. The CDR3 bases are TGCAGCGTATCAGAGGGGAACACTGAAGCTTTCTTT. Encoded protein: CSVSEGNTEAFF.

The gene calls are TRBV11-2 and TRBJ2-7; 11 bases are a match to TRBD2. CDR3 length equals 18 residues. The junction had 15 bases not matched to a gene; V was cut back by 7 bases and J by 1 base. In germline, CDR1 is SGHAT, CDR2 FQNNGV. The CDR3 nucleotides read TGTGCCAGCACCTCAGGTACTAGCGGGGGAATCCTTTCCTACGAGCAGTACTTC. It is translated as CASTSGTSGGILSYEQYF.

This chain uses TRBV30 with TRBJ2-7, with TRBD1 as a possible D gene (6 bases). The V gene's germline CDR1 is GTSNPN and CDR2 SVGIG (reference sequence). The V and J ends lost 2 bases and 0 bases respectively, with 11 bases between them. The CDR3 covers 14 residues. For the CDR3, the DNA is TGTGCCTGGAGTACCACAGGGCTCTCCTACGAGCAGTACTTC. Amino acids: CAWSTTGLSYEQYF.

A few counts support this clone. The chain recombines TRBV12-5 with TRBJ2-1; 7 bases map to TRBD2. This CDR3 comprises 16 residues. V lost 5 bases to trimming and J lost 8 bases; unmatched junction nucleotides: 15. In germline, CDR1 is LGHNT, CDR2 FRNRAP. The CDR3 DNA reads as TGTGCTAGTGGTCGACCCCTCGTCAGCGGGACCCATGAGCAGTTCTTC. It codes for CASGRPLVSGTHEQFF.

The V call is TRBV4-2, the J call TRBJ1-1; 9 nucleotides agree with TRBD1. Germline V gene sequence: CDR1 LGHNA, CDR2 YNFKEQ. The CDR3 consists of 17 residues. After removal of 8 bases from V and 2 bases from J, the junction contained 15 bases not matched to a gene. The CDR3 loop reads CASLQAVPGQGNTEAFF. The CDR3 nucleotides are TGTGCCAGCCTTCAAGCGGTACCGGGACAGGGAAACACTGAAGCTTTCTTT.

The J gene is TRBJ2-1, the V gene TRBV11-3, with 8 bases fitting TRBD1. The germline V gene has CDR1 SGHNT and CDR2 YENEEA. This CDR3 contains 16 residues. V was pared by 4 bases and J by 0 bases, with 5 bases of the junction left unmatched. The CDR3 nucleotides read TGTGCCAGCAGCTCTCGGACAGGGAGCTCCTACAATGAGCAGTTCTTC. Its protein is CASSSRTGSSYNEQFF.

V is TRBV7-6 and J is TRBJ1-3; the D gene is possibly TRBD1 (5 bases). Germline V gene sequence: CDR1 SGHVS, CDR2 FNYEAQ. The CDR3 covers 18 residues. Trimming pared 0 bases from V and 1 base from J, leaving 16 bases between. DNA of the CDR3: TGTGCCAGCAGCTTAGCGGCGGGGCGGGGGGGTTCTGGAAACACCATATATTTT. This encodes CASSLAAGRGGSGNTIYF.

The J gene is TRBJ2-1, the V gene TRBV13; 11 nucleotides line up with TRBD2. The CDR3 is 15 residues long. The J segment lost 5 bases and the V segment lost 0 bases, leaving 0 bases of the junction unmatched. Germline CDR1 PRHDT, CDR2 FYEKMQ (reference sequence). The CDR3 loop reads CASSLGLAGDNEQFF. In nucleotides, the CDR3 is TGTGCCAGCAGCTTAGGACTAGCGGGAGACAATGAGCAGTTCTTC. The complete variable domain, with remaining parts taken from reference TRBV13 and TRBJ2-1, reads AAGVIQSPRHLIKEKRETATLKCYPIPRHDTVYWYQQGPGQDPQFLISFYEKMQSDKGSIPDRFSAQQFSDYHSELNMSSLELGDSALYFCASSLGLAGDNEQFFGPGTRLTVL.

This chain joins TRBV19 and TRBJ1-4; tentatively, D is TRBD1 (6 bases). The CDR3 consists of 14 residues. CDR1 LNHDA and CDR2 SQIVND come from the germline V gene (reference sequence). Between the trimmed V and J ends, which lost 6 bases and 13 bases, there was a span of 21 bases. The CDR3 bases are TGTGCCAGTAGAGGGACAAGGTTCCAATTTGGACTGTTTTTT. Amino acids: CASRGTRFQFGLFF.